These 18 T cell receptor beta chains share one sample of origin, sequenced in a study of cytomegalovirus exposure and HLA in healthy donors. Profiling relied on immunoSEQ multiplex PCR, and the TCRdb table lists in-frame clones only, not all of them. This table has 250,000 or so clones, roughly 90% appearing once. Specimen: PBMCs. These receptors all stem from a man between 18 and 35 years old in good health and CMV-seropositive.

A note on this clone: This CDR3 is also generated by other DNA sequences in the sample. The chain links TRBV4-3 to TRBJ1-1; D uncertain. Germline V gene data show CDR1 as LGHNA and CDR2 as YSLEER. Between the trimmed V and J ends, which lost 0 bases and 0 bases, there was a span of 8 bases. CDR3 length equals 15 residues. Written as DNA, the CDR3 is TGCGCCAGCAGCCAAGAAAGGACTGTGAACACTGAAGCTTTCTTT. Amino acid sequence: CASSQERTVNTEAFF.

The sample holds a few counts of this clone. V gene TRBV28 combines with J gene TRBJ2-2, with a weak D call TRBD2 (6 bases). Germline loops: CDR1 MDHEN, CDR2 SYDVKM. This CDR3 region has 14 residues. Trimming took off 7 bases at V and 1 base at J, with 10 bases between the two ends. The DNA of the CDR3 is TGTGCCAGCAAGGGACTTGGGAACACCGGGGAGCTGTTTTTT. The encoded protein is CASKGLGNTGELFF.

This sequence joins TRBV29-1 and TRBJ2-3; 12 bases map to TRBD2. J lost 5 bases, V lost 4 bases, and 7 bases had no gene match. The CDR3 extends over 15 amino acids. Germline CDR1 SQVTM, CDR2 ANQGSEA. The CDR3 DNA reads TGCAGCGTTGGGGTGACTAGCGGGAGAGGAGATACGCAGTATTTT. It yields the protein CSVGVTSGRGDTQYF.

V and J are TRBV7-9 and TRBJ1-2; 7 bases fit TRBD1. Per germline, CDR1 SEHNR and CDR2 FQNEAQ (reference sequence). This CDR3 contains 15 residues. Trimming took 4 bases from V and 4 from J; bases not matched to a gene: 9. CDR3 sequence reads: CASSSGVTGTYGYTF. The CDR3, as DNA: TGTGCCAGCAGCTCAGGAGTGACAGGGACCTATGGCTACACCTTC.

The rearrangement uses TRBV10-3 and TRBJ1-4; maybe TRBD1 (5 bases). Germline CDR1 reads ENHRY; CDR2 reads SYGVKD. The CDR3 spans 16 residues. Trimming removed 0 bases from V and 2 bases from J, with 10 bases in between. CDR3 nucleotide sequence: TGTGCCATCAGTGAGTCCTCAGGGTCTACTAATGAAAAACTGTTTTTT. Translating gives CAISESSGSTNEKLFF.

The chain uses TRBV29-1 and TRBJ2-7; TRBD1 matches at 10 bases. The germline gives CDR1 SQVTM, CDR2 ANQGSEA. V lost 1 base, J lost 6 bases, and 9 bases stayed unmatched. There are 15 residues in the CDR3. CDR3 nucleotides: TGCAGCGTTGAAGGGAGGGACAGGGGTGTAGTCGAGCAGTACTTC. It codes for CSVEGRDRGVVEQYF.

The rearrangement uses TRBV7-9 and TRBJ1-1; D is unresolved. The CDR3 runs 11 residues. Germline lookup yields CDR1 SEHNR and CDR2 FQNEAQ (reference sequence). The V end was cut by 3 bases, the J end by 8 bases, with 7 bases between. CDR3 residues: CASSFREEAFF. DNA for the CDR3: TGTGCCAGCAGCTTTCGGGAAGAAGCTTTCTTT.

J is TRBJ1-2 and V is TRBV19; D is uncertain. V gave up 1 base and J gave up 7 bases, with 7 bases separating them. Germline-derived CDR1 and CDR2 are LNHDA and SQIVND (reference sequence). The CDR3 is 12 residues long. The CDR3 protein is CASSIGSRGYTF. The CDR3 DNA reads as TGTGCCAGTAGTATAGGCTCTCGTGGCTACACCTTC. The variable domain in full, completed from reference TRBV19 and TRBJ1-2, reads DGGITQSPKYLFRKEGQNVTLSCEQNLNHDAMYWYRQDPGQGLRLIYYSQIVNDFQKGDIAEGYSVSREKKESFPLTVTSAQKNPTAFYLCASSIGSRGYTFGSGTRLTVV.

The CDR3 bases are TGTGCCAGCAGTTTTGGGTCCCCGACGGCGGGCCAGTACTTC. Its translation is CASSFGSPTAGQYF. The V gene is TRBV27, the J gene TRBJ2-7; TRBD2 might be the D (5 bases). Germline V gene data show CDR1 as MNHEY and CDR2 as SMNVEV (reference sequence). The CDR3 sequence is 14 residues long. V gave up 3 bases and J gave up 10 bases, with 19 bases separating them.

This rearrangement joins TRBV6-4 to TRBJ2-1; 13 bases fit TRBD2. The CDR3 is 16 amino acids. Germline V gene lookup returns CDR1 MRHNA and CDR2 SNTAGT. The J segment lost 8 bases and the V segment lost 5 bases, leaving 9 bases of the junction unmatched. The chain's CDR3 is CASSRTSGSGVHEQFF. The CDR3, as DNA: TGTGCCAGCAGTAGGACTAGCGGGAGCGGAGTACATGAGCAGTTCTTC.

The chain carries TRBV19 and TRBJ1-1, with D uncertain. This CDR3 is built from 14 residues. The V end lost 5 bases, the J end lost 2 bases, and 12 bases lay between the germline ends. Germline V lookup: CDR1 LNHDA, CDR2 SQIVND (reference sequence). CDR3 nucleotides: TGTGCCAGTAGTTTAAGACGGGAAAACACTGAAGCTTTCTTT. Translation gives CASSLRRENTEAFF.

Regarding this clone: Additional DNA sequences in this sample encode the identical CDR3. The J gene is TRBJ2-7, the V gene TRBV9; D possibly corresponds to TRBD2 (6 bases). CDR3 length equals 14 residues. CDR1 SGDLS and CDR2 YYNGEE come from the germline V gene. The V gene lost 0 bases and the J gene lost 2 bases, with 9 bases spanning the gap. CDR3 nucleotide sequence: TGTGCCAGCAGCGTAGGGGGCGGGACCTACGAGCAGTACTTC. Its translation is CASSVGGGTYEQYF.

This chain joins TRBV4-1 and TRBJ2-7; TRBD2 agrees at 8 bases. The CDR3 covers 14 residues. The germline gives CDR1 MGHRA, CDR2 YSYEKL. V lost 6 bases and J lost 0; bases outside the gene matches: 4. The CDR3 bases are TGCGCCAGCAGTCCTAGCGGGCACTCCTACGAGCAGTACTTC. As protein: CASSPSGHSYEQYF.

The chain employs TRBV12-5 and TRBJ1-5; 7 bases map to TRBD1. The J segment lost 4 bases and the V segment lost 1 base, leaving 7 bases of the junction unmatched. The CDR3 covers 16 residues. Germline V CDR1 and CDR2: LGHNT, FRNRAP. CDR3 in amino acids: CASGLEGASGNQPQHF. The CDR3 nucleotides read TGTGCTAGTGGTTTGGAGGGGGCTTCAGGGAATCAGCCCCAGCATTTT.

The chain combines TRBV6-5 with TRBJ2-7; a possible D gene is TRBD1 (6 bases). Trimming shortened V by 2 bases and J by 0 bases, and 14 bases separated the two germline ends. Germline V lookup: CDR1 MNHEY, CDR2 SVGAGI. There are 16 residues in the CDR3. CDR3 coding DNA: TGTGCCAGCAGTTACGGGCAGGGGCCTAGCTCCTACGAGCAGTACTTC. This translates into CASSYGQGPSSYEQYF.

The rearrangement joins TRBV7-2 to TRBJ2-7; a possible D gene is TRBD2 (6 bases). Trimming stripped 0 bases from V and 4 bases from J, with 16 bases between. The CDR3 covers 16 residues. CDR1 and CDR2 from the germline V gene are SGHTA and FQGNSA. This CDR3 reads CASSLALGGGSYEQYF. CDR3 bases: TGTGCCAGCAGCTTAGCGTTGGGGGGAGGCTCGTACGAGCAGTACTTC. Full variable domain (rest looked up from reference TRBV7-2 and TRBJ2-7): GAGVSQSPSNKVTEKGKDVELRCDPISGHTALYWYRQSLGQGLEFLIYFQGNSAPDKSGLPSDRFSAERTGGSVSTLTIQRTQQEDSAVYLCASSLALGGGSYEQYFGPGTRLTVT.

The CDR3 coding sequence is TGTGCCAGCAGCTTAGGGGCTAACTATGGCTACACCTTC. Translation gives CASSLGANYGYTF. This chain connects TRBV7-8 to TRBJ1-2; no definite D call. CDR3 length equals 13 residues. Germline V gene lookup returns CDR1 SGHVS and CDR2 FQNEAQ. V lost 1 base and J lost 0, with 3 bases in between.

The chain couples TRBV6-4 to TRBJ1-2; 7 nucleotides align to TRBD1. This CDR3 contains 13 residues. Germline V lookup: CDR1 MRHNA, CDR2 SNTAGT. After removal of 5 bases from V and 6 bases from J, the junction contained 6 bases not matched to a gene. In DNA form, the CDR3 reads TGTGCCAGCAGTAGGACAGGCCTTAATGGCTACACCTTC. Protein sequence: CASSRTGLNGYTF.